This T cell receptor (beta chain) was captured by sequencing in a study of OX40 agonist ivuxolimab in advanced cancers. Study findings and constraints: People who partly responded at 0.1-3.0 mg/kg had some of the least clonal expansion seen. Clonal expansion by week 6 occurred in CD4+ and CD8+ blood T cells (at 0.1 to 3.0 mg/kg).

A remark on this clone: Its antigen is as yet unknown.

Clones were read by immunoSEQ multiplex PCR, and TCRdb kept only the in-frame ones, dropping some. Of approximately 50,000 clones detected, about 93% appear once; the ten largest clones hold approximately 18%. Germline values: CDR1 MNHEY, CDR2 SVGAGI. After removal of 4 bases from V and 2 bases from J, the junction contained 2 bases not matched to a gene. This CDR3 is built from 13 residues. This receptor was obtained from an adult with an advanced solid tumor such as melanoma, head and neck, liver or kidney cancer. V and J are TRBV6-5 and TRBJ2-7; the match to TRBD1 covers 7 bases. The sequenced sample was CD4+ or CD8+ T cells sorted from blood, obtained in a trial of the OX40 agonist ivuxolimab. In nucleotides, the CDR3 is TGTGCCAGCAGTTTCGACAGGGCCTACGAGCAGTACTTC. It codes for CASSFDRAYEQYF.